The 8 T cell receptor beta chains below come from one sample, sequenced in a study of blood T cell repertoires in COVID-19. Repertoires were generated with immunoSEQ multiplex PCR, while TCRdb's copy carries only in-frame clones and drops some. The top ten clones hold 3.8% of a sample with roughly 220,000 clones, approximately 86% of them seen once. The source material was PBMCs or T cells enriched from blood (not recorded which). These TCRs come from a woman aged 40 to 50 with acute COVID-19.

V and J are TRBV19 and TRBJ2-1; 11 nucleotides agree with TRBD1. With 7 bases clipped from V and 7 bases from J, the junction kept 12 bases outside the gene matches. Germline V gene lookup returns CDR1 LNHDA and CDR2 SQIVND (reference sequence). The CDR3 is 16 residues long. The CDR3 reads CASTDIRDRGTNEQFF. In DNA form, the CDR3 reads TGTGCCAGTACCGATATTCGGGACAGGGGGACGAATGAGCAGTTCTTC. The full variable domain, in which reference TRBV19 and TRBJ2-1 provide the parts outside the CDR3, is DGGITQSPKYLFRKEGQNVTLSCEQNLNHDAMYWYRQDPGQGLRLIYYSQIVNDFQKGDIAEGYSVSREKKESFPLTVTSAQKNPTAFYLCASTDIRDRGTNEQFFGPGTRLTVL.

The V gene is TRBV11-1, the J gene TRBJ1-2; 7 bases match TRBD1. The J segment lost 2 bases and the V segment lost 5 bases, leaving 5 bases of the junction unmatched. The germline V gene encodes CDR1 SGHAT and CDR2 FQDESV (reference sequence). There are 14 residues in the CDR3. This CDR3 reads CASSHRGQNYGYTF. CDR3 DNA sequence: TGTGCCAGCAGCCACAGGGGACAGAACTATGGCTACACCTTC.

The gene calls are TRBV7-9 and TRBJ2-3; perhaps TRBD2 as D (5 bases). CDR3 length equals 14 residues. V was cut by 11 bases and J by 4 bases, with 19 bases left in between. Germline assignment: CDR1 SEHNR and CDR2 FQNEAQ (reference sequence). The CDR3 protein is CARQSGAGPDTQYF. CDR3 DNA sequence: TGTGCCCGCCAATCGGGTGCGGGCCCAGATACGCAGTATTTT.

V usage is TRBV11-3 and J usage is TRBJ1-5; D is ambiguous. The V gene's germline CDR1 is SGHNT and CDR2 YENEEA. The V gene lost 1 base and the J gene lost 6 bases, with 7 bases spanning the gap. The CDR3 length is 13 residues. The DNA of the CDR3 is TGTGCCAGCAGCTTAGGGGCTCGTCAGCCCCAGCATTTT. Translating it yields CASSLGARQPQHF.

CDR3 in amino acids: CASSSPLTYEQYF. The CDR3 DNA reads as TGTGCCAGCAGCTCACCCCTGACTTACGAGCAGTACTTC. The V gene is TRBV7-9, the J gene TRBJ2-7; D unclear. Germline CDR1 SEHNR, CDR2 FQNEAQ (reference sequence). The germline V and J ends were trimmed by 4 bases and 4 bases, with 11 bases remaining between them. This CDR3 region has 13 residues.

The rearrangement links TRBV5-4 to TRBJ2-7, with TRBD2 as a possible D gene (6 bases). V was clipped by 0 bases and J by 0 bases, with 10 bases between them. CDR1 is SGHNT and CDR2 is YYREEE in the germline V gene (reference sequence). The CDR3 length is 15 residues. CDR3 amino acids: CASSLVRGGSYEQYF. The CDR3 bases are TGTGCCAGCAGCTTGGTAAGGGGAGGCTCCTACGAGCAGTACTTC.

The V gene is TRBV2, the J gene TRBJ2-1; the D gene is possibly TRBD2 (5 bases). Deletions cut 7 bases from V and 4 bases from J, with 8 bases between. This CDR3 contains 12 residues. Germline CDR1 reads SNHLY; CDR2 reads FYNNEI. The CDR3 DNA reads TGTGCCAGCACCAGCGGATACAATGAGCAGTTCTTC. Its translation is CASTSGYNEQFF.

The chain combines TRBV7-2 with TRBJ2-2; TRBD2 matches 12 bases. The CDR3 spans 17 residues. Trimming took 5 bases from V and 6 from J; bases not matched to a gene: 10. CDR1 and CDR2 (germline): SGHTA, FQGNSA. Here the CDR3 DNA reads TGTGCCAGCAGCCCCTCTTGGGCTAGCGGGAGGGCCGGGGAGCTGTTTTTT. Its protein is CASSPSWASGRAGELFF.